The 21 T cell receptor beta chains below all came from one sample that was sequenced in a study of blood T cells in healthy people across ages. Alongside a J-beta primer mix, a sample-barcoded 5' primer served in a second PCR lasting about 6 to 12 cycles. TCRdb reprocessed the 5' RACE reads via MiXCR and lists one record per CDR3 protein. The sample includes about 670,000 distinct CDR3 sequences, roughly 41% seen only once; the top ten take around 32%. Sequencing was done on a sample of blood. The receptor set was obtained from a man older than 75 in good health.

At least ten counts were recorded for this clonotype. The rearrangement joins TRBV7-2 to TRBJ1-4; 8 nucleotides agree with TRBD1. J lost 5 bases, V lost 3 bases, and 5 bases had no gene match. Per germline, CDR1 SGHTA and CDR2 FQGNSA. The CDR3 runs to 15 residues. As DNA, the CDR3 is TGTGCCAGCAGCTTGAGGACAGGGAGAAATGAAAAACTGTTTTTT. Its protein product is CASSLRTGRNEKLFF. The variable domain in full, with the rest retrieved from reference TRBV7-2 and TRBJ1-4, is GAGVSQSPSNKVTEKGKDVELRCDPISGHTALYWYRQSLGQGLEFLIYFQGNSAPDKSGLPSDRFSAERTGGSVSTLTIQRTQQEDSAVYLCASSLRTGRNEKLFFGSGTQLSVL.

The sample holds a few counts of this clonotype. This chain uses TRBV12-5 with TRBJ2-7, with a weak D call TRBD2 (6 bases). CDR1 LGHNT and CDR2 FRNRAP come from the germline V gene. Trimming shortened V by 1 base and J by 2 bases, and 18 bases separated the two germline ends. CDR3 length equals 17 residues. This CDR3 is CASGLATGGITTYEQYF. The CDR3 DNA reads TGTGCTAGTGGTTTGGCGACGGGCGGGATAACCACCTACGAGCAGTACTTC.

The table lists this clonotype with a few counts. V gene TRBV11-2 combines with J gene TRBJ2-7; tentatively, D is TRBD1 (7 bases). Germline V gene lookup returns CDR1 SGHAT and CDR2 FQNNGV. The CDR3 loop spans 15 amino acids. V lost 5 bases and J 5 bases, leaving 19 bases between the germline ends. The CDR3 spells CASSPRETGLHEQYF. The CDR3 DNA sequence: TGTGCCAGCAGCCCCCGGGAGACAGGGCTACACGAGCAGTACTTC.

Notes on this clonotype: This may stem from a read error, because a much larger clone lies one nucleotide away. J is TRBJ2-5 and V is TRBV6-1; D not certain. Trimming left V 7 bases short and J 9 bases short, with 12 bases between. Germline-derived CDR1 and CDR2 are MNHNS and SASEGT. This CDR3 has 11 residues. This CDR3 is CASKVQVAQYF. The CDR3 bases are TGTGCCAGCAAAGTCCAGGTCGCCCAGTACTTC.

The chain couples TRBV12-3 or TRBV12-4 to TRBJ2-1; 12 bases map to TRBD2. V lost 6 bases, J lost 7 bases, and 7 bases stayed unmatched. The CDR3 totals 15 residues. The CDR3 DNA follows: TGTGCCAGCAGCCCCACTAGCGGGGGGCGGAATGAGCAGTTCTTC. This translates into CASSPTSGGRNEQFF.

V and J are TRBV20-1 and TRBJ1-2; no reliable D call. The CDR3 is 14 residues long. Trimming stripped 1 base from V and 0 bases from J, with 9 bases between. Germline-derived CDR1 and CDR2 are DFQATT and SNEGSKA (reference sequence). The CDR3 region is CSARVPPANYGYTF. The CDR3 coding sequence is TGCAGTGCTAGAGTTCCACCCGCTAACTATGGCTACACCTTC.

On this clonotype: At one boundary the junction diverges from the germline segment, which might be a read error. The V call is TRBV7-2, the J call TRBJ2-1, with D unclear. From germline, CDR1 is SGHTA and CDR2 FQGNSA. The CDR3 runs to 15 residues. CDR3 bases: TGTGCCAGCAGCTCGGACCACAGCTCCTACGATGAGCAGTTCTTC. The encoded protein is CASSSDHSSYDEQFF.

About this clonotype itself: Sequence at one end of the junction differs from germline and may be a read error. Here the CDR3 DNA reads TGTGCCAACAGTCCCGGCGGGGCAGGGGGCACCAAAAACATTCAGTACTTC. Translation: CANSPGGAGGTKNIQYF. The chain is built from TRBV12-3 or TRBV12-4 and TRBJ2-4; TRBD1 matches at 8 bases. The CDR3 length is 17 residues.

This chain connects TRBV6-2 or TRBV6-3 to TRBJ2-3; D gene ambiguous. Trimming shortened V by 2 bases and J by 0 bases, and 12 bases separated the two germline ends. The germline V gene has CDR1 MNHEY and CDR2 SVGEGT. This CDR3 contains 16 residues. CDR3 bases: TGTGCCAGCAGTTACGCAGACCTATCTAGCACAGATACGCAGTATTTT. Its translation is CASSYADLSSTDTQYF.

The rearrangement uses TRBV20-1 and TRBJ2-3, with 10 bases that match TRBD2. Germline values: CDR1 DFQATT, CDR2 SNEGSKA (reference sequence). V lost 6 bases, J lost 6 bases, and 12 bases stayed unmatched. The CDR3 has 15 residues. The CDR3 region has the DNA TGCAGTGCCAATGGACTAGCGGTTACCCCGGATACGCAGTATTTT. This sequence encodes CSANGLAVTPDTQYF.

The V gene is TRBV5-1, the J gene TRBJ1-1; 9 bases agree with TRBD1. This CDR3 has 17 amino acids. Trimming cost V 0 bases and J 4 bases; bases outside gene matches: 10. Germline V gives CDR1 SGHRS, CDR2 YFSETQ. DNA for the CDR3: TGCGCCAGCAGCTTGGACGGTCCGGGACAGGGAGGCACTGAAGCTTTCTTT. It yields the protein CASSLDGPGQGGTEAFF.

The V and J genes are TRBV7-2 and TRBJ2-3, with unresolved D. This CDR3 is 15 amino acids long. Trimming pared 5 bases from V and 1 base from J, leaving 13 bases between. In germline, CDR1 is SGHTA, CDR2 FQGNSA. The CDR3 DNA is TGTGCCAGCAGCCGGACGACCGGCCGCACAGATACGCAGTATTTT. It specifies CASSRTTGRTDTQYF.

The chain links TRBV14 to TRBJ1-2; a weak D match, TRBD1 (6 bases). This CDR3 region has 14 residues. The V end was cut by 1 base, the J end by 6 bases, with 12 bases between. Germline V gene sequence: CDR1 SGHDN, CDR2 FVKESK. As DNA, the CDR3 is TGTGCCAGCAGCCAAGTTCGGGGGCTGGATGGCTACACCTTC. The encoded protein is CASSQVRGLDGYTF.

This clonotype was seen more than once but under ten times. The V call is TRBV7-8, the J call TRBJ2-3, with 13 bases matching TRBD2. The CDR3 is made up of 20 amino acids. Germline lookup yields CDR1 SGHVS and CDR2 FQNEAQ. V gave up 3 bases and J gave up 2 bases; unmatched junction bases: 14. CDR3 nucleotides: TGTGCCAGCAGCTTTCGGACTAGCGGGAGAATTGGAACGTTCACAGATACGCAGTATTTT. As protein: CASSFRTSGRIGTFTDTQYF.

This clonotype was picked up a small number of times. J is TRBJ2-3 and V is TRBV6-1; a possible D gene is TRBD1 (6 bases). The germline gives CDR1 MNHNS, CDR2 SASEGT. This CDR3 contains 15 residues. Deletions cut 7 bases from V and 0 bases from J, with 14 bases between. Here the CDR3 reads CASITTGASTDTQYF. CDR3 DNA: TGTGCCAGCATTACGACAGGAGCTAGCACAGATACGCAGTATTTT.

Comments on this clonotype: One end of the junction varies from germline; a read error may be responsible. The J gene is TRBJ2-6, the V gene TRBV27; D assignment may be TRBD1 or TRBD2 (5 bases each). CDR3 length equals 18 residues. CDR1 and CDR2 from the germline V gene are MNHEY and SMNVEV (reference sequence). The CDR3 DNA reads as TGTGCCAGTGGTTCGCCGGGACGGGAATACTCTGGGTCCAACGTCCTGACTTTC. This gives the protein CASGSPGREYSGSNVLTF. The full variable domain, its missing parts supplied by reference TRBV27 and TRBJ2-6, is EAQVTQNPRYLITVTGKKLTVTCSQNMNHEYMSWYRQDPGLGLRQIYYSMNVEVTDKGDVPEGYKVSRKEKRNFPLILESPSPNQTSLYFCASGSPGREYSGSNVLTFGAGSRLTVL.

CDR3 nucleotide sequence: TGTGCCAGCAGCCAAAGCAGAACTTACTATGGCTACACCTTC. Translation gives CASSQSRTYYGYTF. J is TRBJ1-2 and V is TRBV3-1, with D hard to call. V gave up 2 bases and J gave up 3 bases, with 10 bases separating them. Germline V gives CDR1 LGHDT, CDR2 YNNKEL (reference sequence). CDR3 length: 14 amino acids.

This clonotype was detected only a few times. The J gene is TRBJ2-4, the V gene TRBV11-2, with D tentatively TRBD1 (6 bases). The CDR3 length is 15 residues. Between the trimmed V and J ends, which lost 1 base and 2 bases, there was a span of 9 bases. Germline V gives CDR1 SGHAT, CDR2 FQNNGV. The CDR3 region has the DNA TGTGCCAGCAGCTTAGTTGGGACATCCAAAAACATTCAGTACTTC. Its translation: CASSLVGTSKNIQYF.

This clonotype was found many times. V and J are TRBV5-1 and TRBJ2-1, with 7 positions matching TRBD2. The V and J ends lost 1 base and 0 bases, in that order; junction bases with no gene match: 4. The CDR3 extends over 16 amino acids. In germline, CDR1 is SGHRS, CDR2 YFSETQ. The CDR3 DNA reads TGCGCCAGCAGCTTGAGCGGGACCATCTCCTACAATGAGCAGTTCTTC. Its protein is CASSLSGTISYNEQFF.

Here the CDR3 reads CASSFKTTGGGEQYF. The CDR3 nucleotides read TGTGCCAGCAGCTTTAAGACGACAGGGGGCGGCGAGCAGTACTTC. The chain joins TRBV13 to TRBJ2-7; 10 bases are a match to TRBD1. V lost 3 bases and J lost 6; bases outside the gene matches: 8. Germline V gene data show CDR1 as PRHDT and CDR2 as FYEKMQ (reference sequence). The CDR3 is 15 amino acids.

This clonotype came up many times. This chain uses TRBV6-6 with TRBJ2-3; tentative D call: TRBD1 (5 bases). V lost 3 bases and J lost 2, with 12 bases in between. This CDR3 region has 15 residues. The germline V gene has CDR1 MNHNY and CDR2 SVGAGI (reference sequence). The CDR3 DNA follows: TGTGCCAGCAGTTATTTTGCAGGGCCCACAGATACGCAGTATTTT. This translates into CASSYFAGPTDTQYF.